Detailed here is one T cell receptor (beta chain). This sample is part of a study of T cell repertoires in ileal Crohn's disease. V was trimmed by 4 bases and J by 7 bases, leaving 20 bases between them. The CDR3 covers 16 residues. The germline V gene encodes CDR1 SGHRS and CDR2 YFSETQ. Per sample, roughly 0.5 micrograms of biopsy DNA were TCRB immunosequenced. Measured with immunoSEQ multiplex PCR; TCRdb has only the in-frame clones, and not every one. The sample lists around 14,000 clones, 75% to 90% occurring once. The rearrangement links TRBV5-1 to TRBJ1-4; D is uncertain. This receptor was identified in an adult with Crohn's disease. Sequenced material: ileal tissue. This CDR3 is CASSVTGSSIGEKLFF. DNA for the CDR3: TGCGCCAGCAGCGTTACGGGGAGCTCGATAGGTGAAAAACTGTTTTTT.